The 21 T cell receptor beta chains below were found in one sample sequenced in a study of shared clonotypes between healthy human individuals. Sequencing was performed with immunoSEQ multiplex PCR; in TCRdb, only in-frame clones are kept and a portion is missing. The sample includes about 2.4 million clones, approximately 93% seen only once; the top ten take about 0.34%. The sample comprised naive CD4+ T cells from PBMCs. The subset denotes: CD45RA+ positively selected. The source is a man younger than 35 in good health. Some clones in this sample may be carry-over from other donors' samples.

The chain recombines TRBV14 with TRBJ1-3, with TRBD1 identical over 9 bases. Trimming at V came to 3 bases and at J to 3 bases, leaving 6 bases not matched to a gene. Germline loops: CDR1 SGHDN, CDR2 FVKESK. This CDR3 is built from 16 residues. CDR3 DNA sequence: TGTGCCAGCAGCCATCCAGGACAGGGGATTGGAAACACCATATATTTT. Translating gives CASSHPGQGIGNTIYF.

Details on this clone: Other nucleotide sequences from this sample produce the same CDR3. The chain links TRBV28 to TRBJ1-5, with D uncertain. Trimming left V 3 bases short and J 6 bases short, with 6 bases between. This CDR3 has 12 residues. CDR1 and CDR2 from the germline V gene are MDHEN and SYDVKM. Here the CDR3 DNA reads TGTGCCAGCAGTTTGGTTGGTCAGCCCCAGCATTTT. This sequence encodes CASSLVGQPQHF.

V gene TRBV18 combines with J gene TRBJ2-5; D is unclear. This CDR3 comprises 14 residues. V lost 0 bases and J lost 2, with 7 bases in between. Germline V gives CDR1 KGHSH, CDR2 LQKENI. The CDR3 here is CASSPPDWQETQYF. DNA for the CDR3: TGTGCCAGCTCACCACCCGACTGGCAAGAGACCCAGTACTTC.

The J gene is TRBJ1-3, the V gene TRBV5-6; D is unclear. The CDR3 has 17 amino acids. V was trimmed by 0 bases and J by 5 bases, leaving 18 bases between them. Germline assignment: CDR1 SGHDT and CDR2 YYEEEE. CDR3 residues: CASSLAGSGRQRNTIYF. In DNA, the CDR3 is TGTGCCAGCAGCTTGGCCGGCAGTGGAAGACAACGAAACACCATATATTTT.

The rearrangement joins TRBV6-6 to TRBJ2-7, with 10 bases that match TRBD2. CDR3 length equals 15 residues. Losses at the gene ends were 2 bases for V and 3 bases for J; bases not matched to a gene: 4. Germline V gene data show CDR1 as MNHNY and CDR2 as SVGAGI (reference sequence). This CDR3 reads CASSYDPSGGYEQYF. The CDR3 nucleotides are TGTGCCAGCAGTTACGACCCTAGCGGGGGCTACGAGCAGTACTTC.

J is TRBJ1-2 and V is TRBV5-4, with TRBD1 as a possible D gene (5 bases). There are 14 residues in the CDR3. V lost 0 bases and J 4 bases, leaving 10 bases between the germline ends. Germline CDR1 is SGHNT and CDR2 is YYREEE (reference sequence). CDR3 sequence (DNA): TGTGCCAGCAGCTTGGCTGGGGCGGGCTATGGCTACACCTTC. The encoded protein is CASSLAGAGYGYTF.

This sequence joins TRBV19 and TRBJ1-5; a possible D gene is TRBD1 (6 bases). The V gene's germline CDR1 is LNHDA and CDR2 SQIVND (reference sequence). This CDR3 is 13 amino acids long. V lost 5 bases and J 7 bases, leaving 12 bases between the germline ends. The CDR3 loop is CASSPNRVQPQHF. The CDR3 DNA is TGTGCCAGTAGTCCCAACAGGGTACAGCCCCAGCATTTT. The entire variable domain, with the rest obtained from reference TRBV19 and TRBJ1-5, is as follows: DGGITQSPKYLFRKEGQNVTLSCEQNLNHDAMYWYRQDPGQGLRLIYYSQIVNDFQKGDIAEGYSVSREKKESFPLTVTSAQKNPTAFYLCASSPNRVQPQHFGDGTRLSIL.

J is TRBJ2-7 and V is TRBV5-6; 7 bases line up with TRBD1. V shed 1 base, J shed 7 bases, and the junction held 8 bases outside the gene matches. Germline CDR1 and CDR2: SGHDT and YYEEEE. The CDR3 consists of 14 residues. The CDR3 DNA reads TGTGCCAGCAGCTTGAGACAGGGTAGAGGAGAGCAGTACTTC. Protein product: CASSLRQGRGEQYF.

The chain couples TRBV28 to TRBJ2-3; 11 bases line up with TRBD2. The CDR3 totals 14 residues. The V segment lost 6 bases and the J segment 7 bases; nucleotides outside the gene matches: 6. Germline CDR1 MDHEN, CDR2 SYDVKM. The CDR3 sequence: CASSLAGGPHTQYF. In DNA form, the CDR3 reads TGTGCCAGCAGCTTAGCGGGAGGGCCCCATACGCAGTATTTT.

This chain links TRBV6-5 with TRBJ2-7, with 7 nucleotides matching TRBD1. The CDR3 runs 15 residues. V dropped 2 bases and J dropped 0; count of bases not matched to a gene: 4. Germline lookup yields CDR1 MNHEY and CDR2 SVGAGI. The CDR3, as DNA: TGTGCCAGCAGTTACACAGGGGCTAGCTCCTACGAGCAGTACTTC. Protein product: CASSYTGASSYEQYF.

As concerns this clone: Other DNA variants within this sample encode the same CDR3. The chain combines TRBV5-4 with TRBJ2-2; D unclear. The CDR3 length is 13 residues. Trimming removed 0 bases from V and 6 bases from J, with 6 bases in between. The germline V gene encodes CDR1 SGHNT and CDR2 YYREEE (reference sequence). The CDR3 protein is CASSLGGPGELFF. The CDR3 DNA reads TGTGCCAGCAGCTTGGGAGGCCCCGGGGAGCTGTTTTTT.

As regards this clone: The same CDR3 arises from other DNA sequences in this sample as well. This chain connects TRBV18 to TRBJ2-5; 8 bases are a match to TRBD1. There are 14 residues in the CDR3. Unmatched junction bases numbered 3, after V lost 3 bases and J lost 3 bases. CDR1 KGHSH and CDR2 LQKENI come from the germline V gene. CDR3 DNA: TGTGCCAGCTCACCCCAGACAGGGGAAGAGACCCAGTACTTC. Its translation: CASSPQTGEETQYF.

V and J are TRBV27 and TRBJ2-2, with 7 bases matching TRBD2. The CDR3 sequence is 15 residues long. The V and J ends lost 3 bases and 6 bases, in that order; junction bases with no gene match: 7. The germline gives CDR1 MNHEY, CDR2 SMNVEV (reference sequence). Here the CDR3 reads CASSLESAGSGELFF. CDR3 nucleotide sequence: TGTGCCAGCAGTTTGGAGTCAGCGGGATCCGGGGAGCTGTTTTTT.

The chain recombines TRBV5-1 with TRBJ2-7, with TRBD1 matching 9 bases. This CDR3 comprises 16 residues. The germline V gene has CDR1 SGHRS and CDR2 YFSETQ. The junction had 12 bases not matched to a gene; V was cut back by 4 bases and J by 4 bases. The CDR3 protein is CASSQKSPGQGYEQYF. The CDR3 nucleotides are TGCGCCAGCAGCCAAAAAAGTCCGGGACAGGGATACGAGCAGTACTTC.

In nucleotides, the CDR3 is TGTGCCAGCAGTTTCTCCATACGGGACAGGGGGTCAAGCTCCTACGAGCAGTACTTC. This translates into CASSFSIRDRGSSSYEQYF. The chain recombines TRBV28 with TRBJ2-7; 11 nucleotides agree with TRBD1. Looked up from germline, CDR1 is MDHEN and CDR2 is SYDVKM. The V gene end was trimmed by 3 bases and the J gene end by 0 bases; junction bases not matched to a gene: 13. CDR3 length: 19 residues.

The chain carries TRBV27 and TRBJ2-1; D remains unclear. The CDR3 consists of 12 residues. Trimming left V 5 bases short and J 0 bases short, with 2 bases between. Per germline, CDR1 MNHEY and CDR2 SMNVEV (reference sequence). The DNA for the CDR3 is TGTGCCAGCAGTCGCTCCTACAATGAGCAGTTCTTC. Amino acids: CASSRSYNEQFF.

The chain uses TRBV5-1 and TRBJ1-6; 8 bases fit TRBD1. The CDR3 consists of 20 residues. Looked up from germline, CDR1 is SGHRS and CDR2 is YFSETQ. The J segment lost 0 bases and the V segment lost 4 bases, leaving 15 bases of the junction unmatched. The CDR3 here is CASSVWGQEPSRSYNSPLHF. CDR3 nucleotides: TGCGCCAGCAGCGTTTGGGGACAGGAGCCCTCTCGCTCCTATAATTCACCCCTCCACTTT.

The chain uses TRBV14 and TRBJ2-3; 7 bases are a match to TRBD2. The junction had 6 bases not matched to a gene; V was cut back by 0 bases and J by 0 bases. The CDR3 has 17 residues. Looked up from germline, CDR1 is SGHDN and CDR2 is FVKESK. The CDR3 DNA sequence: TGTGCCAGCAGCCAAGAGGGGCCTAGCGGAAGCACAGATACGCAGTATTTT. Its translation is CASSQEGPSGSTDTQYF.

V is TRBV28 and J is TRBJ2-7; D ambiguous. V was shortened by 5 bases and J by 3 bases, with 17 bases between the two germline ends. Germline lookup yields CDR1 MDHEN and CDR2 SYDVKM. The CDR3 is made up of 15 amino acids. CDR3 protein: CASSTPGAAGYEQYF. The CDR3 nucleotides read TGTGCCAGCAGTACCCCGGGCGCCGCTGGCTACGAGCAGTACTTC.

This clone was seen a handful of times. Other nucleotide sequences from this sample produce the same CDR3. The chain uses TRBV5-4 and TRBJ1-4; tentatively, D is TRBD1 (5 bases). V was clipped by 5 bases and J by 5 bases, with 13 bases between them. Germline values: CDR1 SGHNT, CDR2 YYREEE (reference sequence). The CDR3 totals 14 residues. The CDR3 region has the DNA TGTGCCAGCAGTTTAGACAGTACGAATGAAAAACTGTTTTTT. Translation: CASSLDSTNEKLFF.

This clone has more than one count but fewer than ten. This sequence joins TRBV9 and TRBJ1-5; unclear D gene. Germline CDR1 reads SGDLS; CDR2 reads YYNGEE. Trimming took 0 bases from V and 8 from J, leaving 12 bases between them. The CDR3 is 14 amino acids. CDR3: CASSVVPSEEPQHF. Here the CDR3 DNA reads TGTGCCAGCAGCGTAGTCCCCTCGGAGGAGCCCCAGCATTTT.